The T cell receptor (beta chain) described here comes from a study of blood T cell repertoires in COVID-19. At the level of the study: Sites in the United States, Italy and Spain provided acute and convalescent COVID-19 samples. PBMCs, B-cell-depleted T cells, or T cells were the source of the cDNA or gDNA that made up the material.

In the original workflow: Estimates of nucleated cell counts were drawn from the amplification of reference gene primers. The repertoire was sequenced with immunoSEQ multiplex PCR; TCRdb's copy has only in-frame clones and lacks some. V, J and clone size are those of that table, while D and trimming were read from the DNA. The sample shows approximately 200,000 clones, about 91% of them seen only once. Germline loops: CDR1 MDHEN, CDR2 SYDVKM. The CDR3 is 14 residues long. V lost 5 bases, J lost 3 bases, and 5 bases stayed unmatched. The sample was peripheral blood. The sequence came from a woman younger than 45 with acute or convalescent COVID-19. The V call is TRBV28, the J call TRBJ2-7; 9 nucleotides line up with TRBD2. This chain's CDR3 is CASSVGLADYEQYF. Written as DNA, the CDR3 is TGTGCCAGCAGTGTGGGACTAGCAGACTACGAGCAGTACTTC.